This T cell receptor beta chain was identified during a study of blood T cells in healthy people across ages. V gave up 5 bases and J gave up 2 bases, with 15 bases separating them. CDR1 is SGHTA and CDR2 is FQGNSA in the germline V gene. The CDR3 is 15 residues long. Isolation recovered at least 6.5 million PBMCs from every sample. Combining a sample-barcoded 5' primer with a J-beta primer mix, a second PCR ran for about 6 to 12 cycles. TCRdb ran MiXCR on the 5' RACE reads and lists one entry per CDR3 protein. The sample holds 760,000 or so distinct CDR3 sequences, around a quarter seen once. These sequences were also reported in another study, on T cells of mothers and their children. Per that study: Over 9 million TCR beta CDR3 reads were obtained from each mother, and roughly 3 million from each child.

Input material: blood. This clonotype was obtained from a boy aged 10-17 years in good health. V usage is TRBV7-2 and J usage is TRBJ2-5; possibly TRBD1 or TRBD2 for D (6 bases each). The CDR3 nucleotides read TGTGCCAGCAGCCTTAAAGGCGGGACACAAGAGACCCAGTACTTC. Residues: CASSLKGGTQETQYF.